This T cell receptor (beta chain) was documented in a study of blood T cell repertoires in COVID-19. Germline V gene data show CDR1 as SQVTM and CDR2 as ANQGSEA. Trimming at V came to 5 bases and at J to 2 bases, leaving 8 bases not matched to a gene. The CDR3 totals 14 residues. Original processing notes: Reference gene primer amplification gave estimated nucleated cell counts. Produced via immunoSEQ multiplex PCR; TCRdb's table is partial and in-frame only. The DNA gave D and trimming, while V, J and clone size come from that table. Of hundreds of thousands of clones listed, about nine tenths were seen once; the top ten hold around 10%. Followed longitudinally, the Seattle patients had been enrolled during active infection.

This chain links TRBV29-1 with TRBJ2-7; TRBD2 matches at 8 bases. The specimen was peripheral blood. This TCR derives from a woman under 40 with COVID-19, enrolled during active disease. As DNA, the CDR3 is TGCAGCGTTCGGGGGGGGCAATTAACCTACGAGCAGTACTTC. Translated, it gives CSVRGGQLTYEQYF.